This T cell receptor beta chain came from a study of blood T cell repertoires in COVID-19. Study-level background: Acute and convalescent COVID-19 specimens originated in the United States, Italy and Spain. T cells, B-cell-depleted T cells, or PBMCs supplied cDNA or gDNA.

Trimming cost V 2 bases and J 6 bases, with 14 bases left between them. CDR1 is KGHSH and CDR2 is LQKENI in the germline V gene. The CDR3 length is 14 residues. Per the authors' pipeline: The authors estimated nucleated cell counts from reference gene primer amplification. Here immunoSEQ multiplex PCR was the method, and the copy in TCRdb shows in-frame clones only, minus some. The DNA gave D and trimming, while V, J and clone size come from that table. The sample has approximately 120,000 clones, approximately 83% seen once. The receptor was derived from a man aged 80 or over with active or convalescent COVID-19. This chain uses TRBV18 with TRBJ2-7; TRBD1 might be the D (6 bases). The sample comprised peripheral blood. CDR3 sequence (DNA): TGTGCCAGCTCACCAAAACAGGGAAGGTTCGAGCAGTACTTC. It encodes CASSPKQGRFEQYF.